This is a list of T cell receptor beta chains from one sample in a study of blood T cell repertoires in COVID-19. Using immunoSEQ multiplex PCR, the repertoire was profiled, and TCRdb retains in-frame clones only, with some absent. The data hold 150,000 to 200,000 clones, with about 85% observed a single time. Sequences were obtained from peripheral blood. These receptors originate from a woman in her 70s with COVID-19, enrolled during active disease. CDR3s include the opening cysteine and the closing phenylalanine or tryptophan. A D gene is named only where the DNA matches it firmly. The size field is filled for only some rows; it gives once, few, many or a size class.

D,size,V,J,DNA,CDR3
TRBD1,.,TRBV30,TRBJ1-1,TGTGCCTGGAGTTTACAGGGGGCTAATCCGGCTTTCTTT,CAWSLQGANPAFF
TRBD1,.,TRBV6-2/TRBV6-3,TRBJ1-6,TGTGCCAGCAGTTACCCCACCGGGACAGTATCTAGCTCCTATAATTCACCCCTCCACTTT,CASSYPTGTVSSSYNSPLHF
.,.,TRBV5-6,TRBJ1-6,TGTGCCAGCAGCTTTAGAGGGTTAGGGATTAATTCACCCCTCCACTTT,CASSFRGLGINSPLHF
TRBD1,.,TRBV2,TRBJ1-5,TGTGCCAGCAGTAGATTATTAGGGGGCTTAGGCAATCAGCCCCAGCATTTT,CASSRLLGGLGNQPQHF
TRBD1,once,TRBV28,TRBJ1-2,TGTGCCAGCAGGCGCACGACAGGGTTTGGCTATGGCTACACCTTC,CASRRTTGFGYGYTF
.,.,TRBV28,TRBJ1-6,TGTGCCAGCAGCGACGGGAACTATAATTCACCCCTCCACTTT,CASSDGNYNSPLHF
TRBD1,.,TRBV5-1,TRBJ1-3,TGCGCCAGCAGCCTTGGGACAGTACTCTCTGGAAACACCATATATTTT,CASSLGTVLSGNTIYF
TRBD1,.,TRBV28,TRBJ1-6,TGTGCCAGCAGGTCCCAGGGGGCAAAAGATTCACCCCTCCACTTT,CASRSQGAKDSPLHF
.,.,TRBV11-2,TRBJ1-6,TGTGCCAGCAGCTTAAGGGTTCAGGGCTTCTCACCCCTCCACTTT,CASSLRVQGFSPLHF
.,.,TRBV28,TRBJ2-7,TGTGCCAGCAGTTTCAGGGGTATAATCTACGAGCAGTACTTC,CASSFRGIIYEQYF
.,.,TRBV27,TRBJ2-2,TGTGCCAGCAGAAGAGGACAAGTGACCGGGGAGCTGTTTTTT,CASRRGQVTGELFF